This TCR beta chain was identified during a study of cytomegalovirus exposure and HLA in healthy donors. Findings of the study overall: Among the CMV-associated chains, a few were confirmed in vitro as specific for CMV antigens. Both high specificity and high sensitivity reportedly marked the classifier's diagnosis of cytomegalovirus status.

In regard to this clone: The target antigen is unknown.

The ends lost 5 bases at V and 6 bases at J; junction bases unmatched: 3. From germline, CDR1 is MNHEY and CDR2 SMNVEV (reference sequence). The CDR3 length is 14 residues. Repertoires were generated with immunoSEQ multiplex PCR, while TCRdb's copy carries only in-frame clones and drops some. The data contain roughly 73,000 clones, 94% of them singletons. The sample taken for sequencing was PBMCs. This sequence was found in a man aged 18 to 35 in good health and CMV-seropositive. The gene calls are TRBV27 and TRBJ2-1; 11 nucleotides match TRBD2. CDR3 region: CASSRLAGGNEQFF. In nucleotides, the CDR3 is TGTGCCAGCAGTAGGCTAGCGGGAGGCAATGAGCAGTTCTTC.